The rows below give T cell receptor beta chains drawn from one sample of a study of blood T cell repertoires in COVID-19. The protocol was immunoSEQ multiplex PCR, while the TCRdb copy is restricted to in-frame clones and leaves out a portion. The repertoire includes 55,000 to 65,000 clones, 80% to 95% of them detected once, and 7% to 10% sits in the top ten. Sample: peripheral blood. The receptor source for this set is a woman aged 80 or older with active COVID-19. Each CDR3 is given with its conserved first and last residue.

V,J,CDR3
TRBV10-3,TRBJ2-1,CAISTGTSHEQFF
TRBV23-1,TRBJ2-5,CASSQPSSTQYF
TRBV11-2,TRBJ1-5,CASSFPGENQPQHF
TRBV4-1,TRBJ1-6,CASSQGGGENSPLHF
TRBV19,TRBJ1-3,CAADSSSGNTIYF
TRBV5-4,TRBJ2-3,CASNGQGGGTDTQYF
TRBV10-2,TRBJ2-5,CASSSLAGGQETQYF
TRBV2,TRBJ1-6,CASSQGQYNSPLHF
TRBV5-1,TRBJ1-4,CASSLGQNNEKLFF
TRBV18,TRBJ2-5,CASATQETQYF
TRBV3-1/TRBV3-2,TRBJ2-1,CASSQDGAGAYNEQFF
TRBV11-3,TRBJ2-5,CASSLEQGANQETQYF
TRBV28,TRBJ2-1,CASSLRTSRIYNEQFF
TRBV7-2,TRBJ1-3,CASSLGAQGAGNTIYF
TRBV24-1,TRBJ2-1,CATSDFDRGNNEQFF
TRBV10-2,TRBJ2-3,CASRDGGGATDTQYF
TRBV5-4,TRBJ1-2,CASSPGTGNYGYTF
TRBV19,TRBJ1-2,CASSPDRPYGYTF
TRBV6-5,TRBJ2-7,CASSPGQGSHEQYF
TRBV19,TRBJ2-7,CASADRNYEQYF
TRBV6-5,TRBJ2-2,CASPGRRNTGELFF
TRBV27,TRBJ1-1,CASSPSYEGAEAFF
TRBV12-3/TRBV12-4,TRBJ2-4,CASRSTGSNIQYF
TRBV30,TRBJ1-4,CAWSASRDSGEKLFF
TRBV6-5,TRBJ1-3,CASSLTGLGNTIYF
TRBV19,TRBJ1-6,CASSIQGYSPLHF
TRBV7-9,TRBJ1-6,CASSLETGRSPLHF
TRBV12-1,TRBJ2-2,CASSFAGTSGRFANTGELFF
TRBV6-2/TRBV6-3,TRBJ2-1,CASSYSKVASGGARSYNEQFF
TRBV3-1/TRBV3-2,TRBJ1-5,CASSLAGINQPQHF
TRBV27,TRBJ1-6,CASSWGRGNSPLHF
TRBV5-1,TRBJ1-1,CASSLAQDGAEAFF